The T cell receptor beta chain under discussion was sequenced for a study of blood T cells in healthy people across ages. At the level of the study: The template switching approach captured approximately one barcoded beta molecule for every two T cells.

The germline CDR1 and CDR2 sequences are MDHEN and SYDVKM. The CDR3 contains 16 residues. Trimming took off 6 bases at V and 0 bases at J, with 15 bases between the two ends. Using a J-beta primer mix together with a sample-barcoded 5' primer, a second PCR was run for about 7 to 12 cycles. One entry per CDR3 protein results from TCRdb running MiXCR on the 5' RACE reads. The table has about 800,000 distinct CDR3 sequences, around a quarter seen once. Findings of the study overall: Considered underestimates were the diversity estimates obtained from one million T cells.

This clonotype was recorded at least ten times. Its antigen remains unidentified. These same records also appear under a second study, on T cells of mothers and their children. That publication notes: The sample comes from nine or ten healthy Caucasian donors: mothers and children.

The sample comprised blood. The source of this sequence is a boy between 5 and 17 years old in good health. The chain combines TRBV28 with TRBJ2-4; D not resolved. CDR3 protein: CASSLGQTLAKNIQYF. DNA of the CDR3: TGTGCCAGCAGCTTAGGGCAGACCCTAGCCAAAAACATTCAGTACTTC.